This paragraph covers one T cell receptor (beta chain) sequence. There is no known antigen for this receptor. Base qualities were left out, and no much larger clone turns up one base away. The sample comes from a study of control samples from healthy donors and cancer patients (TCRdb year 2020). From cysteine to phenylalanine, the CDR3 is 16 amino acids long. Left in the record is the CDR3 DNA by itself, 48 bases read in frame from the first base. CDR1 and CDR2 were assigned from the germline V gene (reference sequence) as SEHNR and FQNEAQ. Trimming at the junction amounts to 7 bases on V and 1 base on J, and the germline ends lie 16 bases apart. The library was produced with the immunoSEQ multiplex PCR assay. TCRdb retrieved this table from immuneACCESS and kept in-frame rearrangements only. Not all clones are present; in checked studies, unresolved V genes account for under half, and no reason is known for the remainder. The sample data list 150,000 to 200,000 clones, and almost 90% of these were observed just once. The top ten clonotypes cover around 5% of the sample.

The chain employs TRBV7-9 and TRBJ2-2, with the D call perhaps TRBD1 or TRBD2, each one matching 5 bases. Material: blood. This sequence was found in a woman in her 30s in good health. The sequenced DNA is TGTGCCAGCATCCCAGGGACCGCTCGGAACACCGGGGAGCTGTTTTTT. This translates into CASIPGTARNTGELFF.